Listed here are 12 T cell receptor beta chains from one sample, sequenced in a study of T cell changes during pregnancy in multiple sclerosis. TCRdb's copy holds only in-frame clones and misses some; the assay was immunoSEQ multiplex PCR. The sample has about 40,000 clones; just over 90% are singletons. The specimen comprised peripheral blood, sampled before pregnancy. The source is a female donor with multiple sclerosis, enrolled in a pregnancy study.

V usage is TRBV5-1 and J usage is TRBJ1-4; D is perhaps TRBD1 (6 bases). Trimming shortened V by 4 bases and J by 0 bases, and 10 bases separated the two germline ends. The CDR3 is 15 residues long. Germline CDR1 SGHRS, CDR2 YFSETQ. The CDR3 sequence: CASSPRGSTNEKLFF. CDR3 nucleotides: TGCGCCAGCAGCCCCAGGGGTTCAACTAATGAAAAACTGTTTTTT.

CDR3: CASSRQGTLYEQYF. In nucleotides, the CDR3 is TGTGCCAGCAGCCGACAGGGTACTTTGTACGAGCAGTACTTC. The chain carries TRBV6-5 and TRBJ2-7; 7 positions agree with TRBD1. This CDR3 has 14 amino acids. Trimming cost V 6 bases and J 4 bases; bases outside gene matches: 9. Germline V gives CDR1 MNHEY, CDR2 SVGAGI.

This clone was observed a single time. V is TRBV6-1 and J is TRBJ2-1, with 7 bases matching TRBD1. Germline V gene data show CDR1 as MNHNS and CDR2 as SASEGT. The CDR3 runs to 12 residues. The V segment lost 8 bases and the J segment 5 bases; nucleotides outside the gene matches: 3. CDR3 in amino acids: CASRDSNNEQFF. The CDR3 bases are TGTGCCAGCCGGGACAGCAACAATGAGCAGTTCTTC.

The chain has TRBV29-1 and TRBJ2-7; 8 positions agree with TRBD1. The V gene end was trimmed by 6 bases and the J gene end by 4 bases; junction bases not matched to a gene: 14. There are 15 residues in the CDR3. The V gene's germline CDR1 is SQVTM and CDR2 ANQGSEA. CDR3 nucleotides: TGCAGCGTACGCAGACAGGGGAAAAGCAAATACGAGCAGTACTTC. Its protein product is CSVRRQGKSKYEQYF.

For this clone: The junction departs from the called germline gene at one end, perhaps through a read error. The CDR3 DNA reads TGTGCCAGCAGCGAAGAACCCAGCGGGGGCCGTGGAAACACCATATATTTT. Amino acids: CASSEEPSGGRGNTIYF. The chain carries TRBV4-2 and TRBJ1-3; perhaps TRBD1 as D (6 bases). The CDR3 spans 17 residues. In germline, CDR1 is LGHNA, CDR2 YNFKEQ.

The V gene is TRBV10-3, the J gene TRBJ2-1; D possibly corresponds to TRBD2 (6 bases). The CDR3 runs 15 residues. The V end was cut by 4 bases, the J end by 3 bases, with 13 bases between. From germline, CDR1 is ENHRY and CDR2 SYGVKD. CDR3 sequence: CAISVRGTGYNEQFF. Written as DNA, the CDR3 is TGTGCCATCAGTGTTCGAGGGACTGGCTACAATGAGCAGTTCTTC.

This clone appeared once. The rearrangement uses TRBV6-1 and TRBJ2-7; 13 positions agree with TRBD2. V was pared by 4 bases and J by 2 bases, with 2 bases of the junction left unmatched. The germline CDR1 and CDR2 sequences are MNHNS and SASEGT. There are 15 residues in the CDR3. This CDR3 reads CASSAGLAGTYEQYF. CDR3 nucleotide sequence: TGTGCCAGCAGTGCGGGACTAGCGGGAACCTACGAGCAGTACTTC.

This chain links TRBV23-1 with TRBJ1-1; D is ambiguous. TRBV23-1 is recorded as an ORF, its role being uncertain. V shed 4 bases and J shed 3 bases, with 9 bases lying between them. CDR3 length equals 13 residues. The CDR3 protein is CASSLAEDTEAFF. The CDR3, as DNA: TGCGCCAGCAGTCTGGCAGAGGACACTGAAGCTTTCTTT.

This chain joins TRBV25-1 and TRBJ2-7; a weak D match, TRBD1 (5 bases). Trimming left V 4 bases short and J 3 bases short, with 10 bases between. The CDR3 spans 13 residues. Germline V lookup: CDR1 MGHDK, CDR2 SYGVNS. CDR3 in DNA: TGTGCCAGCAGTGGGCTAGGACACTACGAGCAGTACTTC. Its translation: CASSGLGHYEQYF.

The chain links TRBV14 to TRBJ2-3; 7 bases fit TRBD1. This CDR3 contains 17 residues. Germline CDR1 SGHDN, CDR2 FVKESK. The J segment lost 2 bases and the V segment lost 4 bases, leaving 12 bases of the junction unmatched. In DNA, the CDR3 is TGTGCCAGCAGCCCCAGCCGACAGGGTTGGAACACAGATACGCAGTATTTT. Its protein is CASSPSRQGWNTDTQYF.

The rearrangement joins TRBV7-9 to TRBJ1-4; 8 positions agree with TRBD1. The J segment lost 8 bases and the V segment lost 6 bases, leaving 8 bases of the junction unmatched. CDR3 length: 14 residues. The germline V gene has CDR1 SEHNR and CDR2 FQNEAQ (reference sequence). The CDR3: CASSKDRGWEKLFF. The CDR3 nucleotides are TGTGCCAGCAGTAAAGACAGGGGATGGGAAAAACTGTTTTTT.

The chain has TRBV27 and TRBJ1-5; 7 bases fit TRBD1. The germline V gene has CDR1 MNHEY and CDR2 SMNVEV (reference sequence). This CDR3 spans 17 amino acids. The ends lost 6 bases at V and 2 bases at J; junction bases unmatched: 13. CDR3 sequence: CASSLGRGRMGNQPQHF. The CDR3, as DNA: TGTGCCAGCAGCCTAGGAAGGGGGCGGATGGGCAATCAGCCCCAGCATTTT.